The text below deals with one TCR beta chain. Its antigen is not identified. Each donor was a healthy Caucasian individual from Russia, aged about 6 to 100. At least 6 million PBMCs were isolated per sample. This CDR3 has 14 amino acids. CDR1 is SNHLY, CDR2 FYNNEI, per germline. The V and J ends lost 6 bases and 0 bases respectively, with 9 bases between them. Next came a second PCR, run for about 7 to 11 cycles, which used a sample-barcoded 5' primer along with a J-beta primer mix. TCRdb reprocessed the 5' RACE reads with MiXCR, giving one entry per CDR3 protein. The sample includes under 2,000,000 distinct CDR3 sequences, roughly 49% of them seen just once. The sample originates from a study of blood T cells in healthy people across ages. Study-wide findings and caveats: Unsorted PBMC input precluded a conclusive naive versus antigen-experienced comparison.

The J gene is TRBJ2-4, the V gene TRBV2; a possible D gene is TRBD2 (5 bases). This TCR was recovered from a middle-aged woman in good health. The sequenced sample consisted of blood. The DNA for the CDR3 is TGTGCCAGCAGCGAGGGCCTAGCCAAAAACATTCAGTACTTC. Protein sequence: CASSEGLAKNIQYF. Based on the CDR3 plus reference TRBV2 and TRBJ2-4, the full variable domain is EPEVTQTPSHQVTQMGQEVILRCVPISNHLYFYWYRQILGQKVEFLVSFYNNEISEKSEIFDDQFSVERPDGSNFTLKIRSTKLEDSAMYFCASSEGLAKNIQYFGAGTRLSVL.